This T cell receptor beta chain was captured in a study of T-cell memory formation after mild COVID-19. One entry per CDR3 protein, called by TCRdb with MiXCR from the 5' RACE reads. The table records some 260,000 distinct CDR3 sequences, about 17% of them present only once. The sequence derives from a man aged 18 to 29 who had mild COVID-19 (a few samples of this study predate the infection). Cell type and time point are not known. Input material: PBMCs or a T cell subset sorted from them (not recorded which).

CDR3 coding DNA: TGTGCCAGCAGTGAAGGGGCCGGGGCCAACGTCCTGACTTTC. Its protein is CASSEGAGANVLTF. The chain joins TRBV2 to TRBJ2-6; no definite D call. Germline assignment: CDR1 SNHLY and CDR2 FYNNEI. V was trimmed by 1 base and J by 4 bases, leaving 5 bases between them. This CDR3 is built from 14 residues. Using reference TRBV2 and TRBJ2-6 for the parts outside the CDR3, the full variable domain is EPEVTQTPSHQVTQMGQEVILRCVPISNHLYFYWYRQILGQKVEFLVSFYNNEISEKSEIFDDQFSVERPDGSNFTLKIRSTKLEDSAMYFCASSEGAGANVLTFGAGSRLTVL.